Below are 29 T cell receptor beta chains sequenced from a single sample in a study of T cell clonotyping in hematopoietic cell transplantation. The assay was immunoSEQ multiplex PCR, and TCRdb's table has in-frame clones only and misses some. In the table there are 15,000 to 20,000 clones, 79% of which are singletons. Material: peripheral blood mononuclear cells. These receptors all come from a man between 60 and 70 years old in good health. Some clones in this sample may be carry-over from other donors' samples.

The chain combines TRBV27 with TRBJ2-7; D gene ambiguous. The V gene's germline CDR1 is MNHEY and CDR2 SMNVEV (reference sequence). Trimming shortened V by 2 bases and J by 3 bases, and 11 bases separated the two germline ends. The CDR3 covers 14 residues. CDR3 region: CASSLNGVSYEQYF. The CDR3 DNA is TGTGCCAGCAGTTTAAACGGCGTAAGCTACGAGCAGTACTTC.

The rearrangement links TRBV9 to TRBJ2-2, with 9 positions matching TRBD2. The CDR3 loop spans 16 amino acids. Germline V CDR1 and CDR2: SGDLS, YYNGEE. The ends lost 0 bases at V and 7 bases at J; junction bases unmatched: 7. The CDR3 bases are TGTGCCAGCAGCGTAGGAGTAGCGGGGGCTGGCGGGGAGCTGTTTTTT. Protein: CASSVGVAGAGGELFF.

V gene TRBV2 combines with J gene TRBJ1-3, with a possible D match to TRBD1 (5 bases). The CDR3 covers 14 residues. CDR1 SNHLY and CDR2 FYNNEI come from the germline V gene. The germline V and J ends were trimmed by 6 bases and 0 bases, with 9 bases remaining between them. The CDR3 region is CASRRGFSGNTIYF. CDR3 in DNA: TGTGCCAGCAGGCGGGGGTTCTCTGGAAACACCATATATTTT. The entire variable domain, with the rest obtained from reference TRBV2 and TRBJ1-3, is as follows: EPEVTQTPSHQVTQMGQEVILRCVPISNHLYFYWYRQILGQKVEFLVSFYNNEISEKSEIFDDQFSVERPDGSNFTLKIRSTKLEDSAMYFCASRRGFSGNTIYFGEGSWLTVV.

This clone was seen once. The V call is TRBV30, the J call TRBJ1-2; 7 nucleotides match TRBD1. Per germline, CDR1 GTSNPN and CDR2 SVGIG (reference sequence). V shed 5 bases, J shed 7 bases, and the junction held 10 bases outside the gene matches. This CDR3 contains 13 residues. Written as DNA, the CDR3 is TGTGCCTGGGACAGGGTGGCGGGATCTGGCTACACCTTC. The encoded protein is CAWDRVAGSGYTF.

The rearrangement uses TRBV5-1 and TRBJ1-4; the match to TRBD1 covers 9 bases. Germline V CDR1 and CDR2: SGHRS, YFSETQ. The CDR3 is made up of 16 amino acids. Trimming removed 1 base from V and 4 bases from J; junction bases left unmatched: 5. As DNA, the CDR3 is TGCGCCAGCAGCTTGCTCACGGGACAGGGTAATGAAAAACTGTTTTTT. Translating it yields CASSLLTGQGNEKLFF.

There are a few counts of this clone. The genes are TRBV6-1 and TRBJ1-1; D remains ambiguous. The CDR3 spans 13 residues. Germline assignment: CDR1 MNHNS and CDR2 SASEGT. Between the trimmed V and J ends, which lost 3 bases and 3 bases, there was a span of 8 bases. The CDR3: CASSEVSYTEAFF. CDR3 in DNA: TGTGCCAGCAGTGAGGTGTCGTACACTGAAGCTTTCTTT.

CDR3 amino acids: CASSQQIAYEQYF. The CDR3 bases are TGCGCCAGCAGCCAACAGATCGCCTACGAGCAGTACTTC. The chain combines TRBV4-1 with TRBJ2-7; D uncertain. Looked up from germline, CDR1 is MGHRA and CDR2 is YSYEKL. The V end lost 2 bases, the J end lost 2 bases, and 7 bases lay between the germline ends. The CDR3 sequence is 13 residues long.

This clone was seen only once. This chain links TRBV29-1 with TRBJ2-5; TRBD1 aligns across 8 bases. The CDR3 extends over 14 amino acids. V lost 3 bases and J lost 5; bases outside the gene matches: 8. Germline-derived CDR1 and CDR2 are SQVTM and ANQGSEA. As DNA, the CDR3 is TGCAGCGTTGAGAAGCCTGGACAGGGTGAGACCCAGTACTTC. Protein: CSVEKPGQGETQYF.

This sequence joins TRBV7-2 and TRBJ1-5; D is perhaps TRBD1 (6 bases). Germline CDR1 SGHTA, CDR2 FQGNSA. V shed 0 bases and J shed 9 bases, with 15 bases lying between them. This CDR3 spans 15 amino acids. DNA of the CDR3: TGTGCCAGCAGCTTAGCGGCAGGGGATTCGGGGCCCCAGCATTTT. Its translation is CASSLAAGDSGPQHF. Looking up the rest from reference TRBV7-2 and TRBJ1-5 gives the full variable domain: GAGVSQSPSNKVTEKGKDVELRCDPISGHTALYWYRQSLGQGLEFLIYFQGNSAPDKSGLPSDRFSAERTGGSVSTLTIQRTQQEDSAVYLCASSLAAGDSGPQHFGDGTRLSIL.

This rearrangement joins TRBV11-2 to TRBJ2-7, with a tentative D call TRBD1 (6 bases). V was pared by 5 bases and J by 4 bases, with 12 bases between. This CDR3 has 13 amino acids. The germline V gene has CDR1 SGHAT and CDR2 FQNNGV. CDR3 DNA: TGTGCCAGCAGCCCAGAACAGGGATACGAGCAGTACTTC. Residues: CASSPEQGYEQYF.

The rearrangement joins TRBV4-3 to TRBJ1-5, with TRBD1 as a possible D gene (5 bases). Trimming cost V 3 bases and J 3 bases, with 9 bases left between them. Germline V lookup: CDR1 LGHNA, CDR2 YSLEER. The CDR3 consists of 14 residues. CDR3 loop: CASSQGGDNQPQHF. Here the CDR3 DNA reads TGCGCCAGCAGCCAGGGGGGAGACAATCAGCCCCAGCATTTT.

The rearrangement uses TRBV11-3 and TRBJ2-7; TRBD1 agrees at 9 bases. The CDR3 loop spans 16 amino acids. Germline V gene data show CDR1 as SGHNT and CDR2 as YENEEA. V dropped 5 bases and J dropped 2; count of bases not matched to a gene: 10. The CDR3 protein is CASSEQGATGTYEQYF. CDR3 coding DNA: TGTGCCAGCAGCGAACAGGGGGCCACCGGGACCTACGAGCAGTACTTC. The whole variable domain, filled in from reference TRBV11-3 and TRBJ2-7, reads EAGVVQSPRYKIIEKKQPVAFWCNPISGHNTLYWYLQNLGQGPELLIRYENEEAVDDSQLPKDRFSAERLKGVDSTLKIQPAELGDSAVYLCASSEQGATGTYEQYFGPGTRLTVT.

V and J are TRBV5-6 and TRBJ2-7; D possibly corresponds to TRBD1 (7 bases). V shed 4 bases and J shed 6 bases, with 14 bases lying between them. The CDR3 loop spans 13 amino acids. Germline loops: CDR1 SGHDT, CDR2 YYEEEE. The CDR3 protein is CASSQYQGGEQYF. The CDR3 coding sequence is TGTGCCAGCAGCCAGTATCAGGGGGGCGAGCAGTACTTC.

The chain couples TRBV5-1 to TRBJ2-5; D unclear. The V gene's germline CDR1 is SGHRS and CDR2 YFSETQ. The CDR3 is 14 residues long. V was pared by 2 bases and J by 1 base, with 9 bases between. The CDR3 DNA reads as TGCGCCAGCAGCTTTGATTCCTTCCAAGAGACCCAGTACTTC. This translates into CASSFDSFQETQYF.

This chain connects TRBV5-6 to TRBJ1-2; tentatively, D is TRBD1 (5 bases). Per germline, CDR1 SGHDT and CDR2 YYEEEE. The CDR3 is made up of 12 amino acids. Trimming cost V 4 bases and J 3 bases, with 7 bases left between them. The CDR3 sequence: CASSQGDYGYTF. In DNA form, the CDR3 reads TGTGCCAGCAGCCAAGGGGACTATGGCTACACCTTC.

The gene calls are TRBV19 and TRBJ2-5, with D possibly TRBD1 on 7 matching bases. The CDR3 is 13 amino acids. Looked up from germline, CDR1 is LNHDA and CDR2 is SQIVND (reference sequence). V was cut by 10 bases and J by 1 base, with 13 bases left in between. This chain's CDR3 is CATRGASQETQYF. The CDR3 DNA reads TGTGCCACCAGGGGGGCCTCCCAAGAGACCCAGTACTTC.

This clone is medium-sized (0.01 to 0.1%) within its sample. This chain uses TRBV27 with TRBJ2-7; D not certain. From germline, CDR1 is MNHEY and CDR2 SMNVEV (reference sequence). Trimming took 0 bases from V and 1 from J, leaving 7 bases between them. This CDR3 has 14 amino acids. DNA for the CDR3: TGTGCCAGCAGTTTATCGTCCAGATCCTACGAGCAGTACTTC. Its protein product is CASSLSSRSYEQYF.

The genes are TRBV7-2 and TRBJ1-2; D might be TRBD1 (5 bases). This CDR3 region has 15 residues. Germline CDR1 and CDR2: SGHTA and FQGNSA. V gave up 0 bases and J gave up 0 bases, with 8 bases separating them. CDR3 protein: CASSLAGGANYGYTF. The CDR3 coding sequence is TGTGCCAGCAGCTTAGCAGGAGGGGCTAACTATGGCTACACCTTC.

The chain combines TRBV11-3 with TRBJ1-1; D not certain. This CDR3 is 12 amino acids long. CDR1 is SGHNT, CDR2 YENEEA, per germline. Trimming removed 0 bases from V and 5 bases from J, with 4 bases in between. The CDR3 sequence is CASSLEWTEAFF. The CDR3 bases are TGTGCCAGCAGCTTAGAGTGGACTGAAGCTTTCTTT.

To note about this clone: At one boundary the junction diverges from the germline segment, which might be a read error. The CDR3 DNA reads as TGTGCCAGCAGGGAAGACAGGTCAATCGGGGAGCTGTTTTTT. Translation: CASREDRSIGELFF. The chain combines TRBV2 with TRBJ2-2; tentative D call: TRBD1 (6 bases). The CDR3 has 14 amino acids. Germline assignment: CDR1 SNHLY and CDR2 FYNNEI.

The V call is TRBV30, the J call TRBJ1-2; D gene unclear. Germline V gene lookup returns CDR1 GTSNPN and CDR2 SVGIG (reference sequence). This CDR3 contains 12 residues. The V end was cut by 3 bases, the J end by 4 bases, with 9 bases between. The CDR3 nucleotides read TGTGCCTGGAGCGACGGACGCTATGGCTACACCTTC. Translation gives CAWSDGRYGYTF.

The V gene is TRBV29-1, the J gene TRBJ1-1; 7 nucleotides line up with TRBD1. With 4 bases clipped from V and 0 bases from J, the junction kept 5 bases outside the gene matches. Germline CDR1 SQVTM, CDR2 ANQGSEA. The CDR3 is made up of 14 amino acids. The CDR3 DNA reads as TGCAGCGTTGGAGACAGGGTTATGAACACTGAAGCTTTCTTT. Amino acids: CSVGDRVMNTEAFF.

The CDR3 is CAISEWRLNTEAFF. The DNA of the CDR3 is TGTGCCATCAGTGAATGGCGGTTGAACACTGAAGCTTTCTTT. The J gene is TRBJ1-1, the V gene TRBV10-3; D is uncertain. This CDR3 comprises 14 residues. The ends were cut back, 3 bases at V and 0 bases at J, with 8 bases in the middle. Germline values: CDR1 ENHRY, CDR2 SYGVKD.

The CDR3 DNA sequence: TGCGCCAGCAGCTTAGTCGGCTCTTTAGAGACCCAGTACTTC. It is translated as CASSLVGSLETQYF. The chain couples TRBV5-1 to TRBJ2-5; D unclear. Germline loops: CDR1 SGHRS, CDR2 YFSETQ. Deletions cut 2 bases from V and 4 bases from J, with 12 bases between. The CDR3 contains 14 residues. Using reference TRBV5-1 and TRBJ2-5 for the parts outside the CDR3, the full variable domain is KAGVTQTPRYLIKTRGQQVTLSCSPISGHRSVSWYQQTPGQGLQFLFEYFSETQRNKGNFPGRFSGRQFSNSRSEMNVSTLELGDSALYLCASSLVGSLETQYFGPGTRLLVL.

The chain uses TRBV11-2 and TRBJ2-2; TRBD2 matches 11 bases. This CDR3 has 17 residues. Germline CDR1 is SGHAT and CDR2 is FQNNGV. Trimming cost V 5 bases and J 5 bases; bases outside gene matches: 10. This chain's CDR3 is CASSARTSGSPTGELFF. In DNA form, the CDR3 reads TGTGCCAGCAGCGCCAGGACTAGCGGGTCCCCGACCGGGGAGCTGTTTTTT. The variable domain in full, completed from reference TRBV11-2 and TRBJ2-2, reads EAGVAQSPRYKIIEKRQSVAFWCNPISGHATLYWYQQILGQGPKLLIQFQNNGVVDDSQLPKDRFSAERLKGVDSTLKIQPAKLEDSAVYLCASSARTSGSPTGELFFGEGSRLTVL.

The chain joins TRBV2 to TRBJ1-2; TRBD1 is a possible D gene (6 bases). Trimming removed 6 bases at V and 4 bases at J, with 9 bases between. Germline CDR1 SNHLY, CDR2 FYNNEI. The length of the CDR3 is 12 residues. CDR3: CASRGGGYGYTF. In DNA, the CDR3 is TGTGCCAGCAGAGGGGGGGGCTATGGCTACACCTTC.

The rearrangement joins TRBV20-1 to TRBJ1-1; D gene ambiguous. Per the germline V gene, CDR1 is DFQATT and CDR2 is SNEGSKA (reference sequence). V shed 2 bases and J shed 7 bases, with 8 bases lying between them. CDR3 length: 11 residues. In DNA, the CDR3 is TGCAGTGCTAGAATGTCCTTTGAAGCTTTCTTT. Protein: CSARMSFEAFF.

V is TRBV29-1 and J is TRBJ2-1; D possibly corresponds to TRBD2 (5 bases). The V gene lost 4 bases and the J gene lost 4 bases, with 14 bases spanning the gap. Germline-derived CDR1 and CDR2 are SQVTM and ANQGSEA. There are 14 residues in the CDR3. CDR3 sequence: CSVGGGKLYNEQFF. CDR3 DNA: TGCAGCGTTGGTGGAGGTAAACTGTACAATGAGCAGTTCTTC.

The table lists this clone with a count of one. This chain links TRBV15 with TRBJ2-7, with TRBD1 identical over 7 bases. J was trimmed by 4 bases and V by 5 bases; bases with no gene match: 11. This CDR3 comprises 15 residues. Germline-derived CDR1 and CDR2 are LNHNV and YYDKDF (reference sequence). The CDR3 sequence is CATSLRTGPRYEQYF. Written as DNA, the CDR3 is TGTGCCACCAGCCTCCGGACAGGCCCTCGGTACGAGCAGTACTTC. Full variable domain (rest looked up from reference TRBV15 and TRBJ2-7): DAMVIQNPRYQVTQFGKPVTLSCSQTLNHNVMYWYQQKSSQAPKLLFHYYDKDFNNEADTPDNFQSRRPNTSFCFLDIRSPGLGDTAMYLCATSLRTGPRYEQYFGPGTRLTVT.